This entry features one T cell receptor (beta chain) sequence. The sample comes from a study of identical twins. The V gene's germline CDR1 is KGHDR and CDR2 SFDVKD. The CDR3 has 16 amino acids. The V and J ends lost 5 bases and 0 bases respectively, with 13 bases between them. One entry per CDR3 protein, called by TCRdb with MiXCR from the 5' RACE reads. The sample records 1.5 million to 2 million distinct CDR3 sequences, roughly a third being singletons. The sample comprised cord blood. The TCR comes from a newborn girl in good health. The chain has TRBV24-1 and TRBJ2-1, with D possibly being TRBD2 (6 bases). The chain's CDR3 is CATSAAGISSYNEQFF. CDR3 coding DNA: TGTGCCACCAGTGCTGCGGGAATAAGCTCCTACAATGAGCAGTTCTTC.